Listed below are T cell receptor beta chains from one sample, sequenced in a study of OX40 agonist ivuxolimab in advanced cancers. Data came from immunoSEQ multiplex PCR; TCRdb stores just in-frame clones and leaves some out. The repertoire holds approximately 54,000 clones, with roughly 90% as singletons. The starting material was CD4+ or CD8+ T cells sorted from blood, obtained in a trial of the OX40 agonist ivuxolimab. The receptors were sampled from an adult with an advanced solid tumor such as melanoma, head and neck, liver or kidney cancer. CDR3s include the opening cysteine and the closing phenylalanine or tryptophan. D genes are given only for firm matches. Only some rows state a clone size, as once, few, many or a class for expanded clones.

v_gene,d_gene,abundance,j_gene,CDR3aa,CDR3nt
TRBV10-1,.,.,TRBJ2-1,CASSDELLGNNEQFF,TGCGCCAGCAGTGATGAATTACTCGGGAACAATGAGCAGTTCTTC
TRBV5-1,.,.,TRBJ2-3,CASSLARDWTDTQYF,TGCGCCAGCAGCTTGGCCCGAGACTGGACAGATACGCAGTATTTT
TRBV7-8,.,.,TRBJ2-4,CASSLDILESRHLLF,TGTGCCAGCAGTCTCGACATATTGGAGTCCAGGCATCTGCTTTTC
TRBV28,.,.,TRBJ2-7,CASSLVPRSYEQYF,TGTGCCAGCAGTTTGGTGCCCCGCTCCTACGAGCAGTACTTC
TRBV27,.,.,TRBJ1-1,CASSSIGDSGLNTEAFF,TGTGCCAGCAGTTCAATAGGGGACTCCGGTTTGAACACTGAAGCTTTCTTT
TRBV9,.,.,TRBJ2-2,CASSPRGANTGELFF,TGTGCCAGCAGCCCCCGCGGGGCGAACACCGGGGAGCTGTTTTTT
TRBV7-8,.,.,TRBJ2-1,CASSYRDGYNEQFF,TGTGCCAGCAGCTACCGGGACGGGTACAATGAGCAGTTCTTC
TRBV5-6,.,.,TRBJ2-5,CASSPGAPQETQYF,TGTGCCAGCAGCCCGGGGGCACCACAAGAGACCCAGTACTTC
TRBV18,.,.,TRBJ2-5,CASSPDGIQETQYF,TGTGCCAGCTCACCCGACGGAATTCAAGAGACCCAGTACTTC
TRBV9,.,.,TRBJ1-3,CASSVGAGSGNTIYF,TGTGCCAGCAGCGTAGGGGCAGGTTCTGGAAACACCATATATTTT
TRBV19,.,.,TRBJ1-1,CASSINFMNTEAFF,TGTGCCAGTAGTATAAATTTTATGAACACTGAAGCTTTCTTT
TRBV13,.,.,TRBJ2-5,CASSLRGQTETQYF,TGTGCCAGCAGCTTAAGGGGCCAGACAGAGACCCAGTACTTC
TRBV19,.,once,TRBJ2-7,CASARDESYEQYF,TGTGCCAGTGCCAGGGACGAATCCTACGAGCAGTACTTC
TRBV28,TRBD1,.,TRBJ1-5,CASSLMDRRANQPQHF,TGTGCCAGCAGTTTAATGGACAGGAGAGCGAATCAGCCCCAGCATTTT
TRBV7-9,.,medium-sized,TRBJ2-3,CASSLVGSADTQYF,TGTGCCAGCAGCTTAGTCGGGAGCGCAGATACGCAGTATTTT
TRBV6-1,.,.,TRBJ1-5,CASSEGPGHYSNQPQHF,TGTGCCAGCAGTGAAGGTCCGGGGCATTATAGCAATCAGCCCCAGCATTTT
TRBV11-2,TRBD1,.,TRBJ1-6,CASSRAGQTKTLHF,TGTGCCAGCAGCCGAGCGGGACAGACCAAAACCCTCCACTTT
TRBV28,.,.,TRBJ1-5,CASSFGQNSNQPQHF,TGTGCCAGCAGTTTCGGACAGAATAGCAATCAGCCCCAGCATTTT
TRBV29-1,.,once,TRBJ2-7,CSGGDSIYEQYF,TGCAGCGGCGGGGATTCAATCTACGAGCAGTACTTC
TRBV27,TRBD1,.,TRBJ2-5,CASSFGTGGGGETQYF,TGTGCCAGCAGTTTTGGGACAGGGGGCGGCGGAGAGACCCAGTACTTC
TRBV4-2,.,.,TRBJ1-3,CASSLGDFGNTIYF,TGTGCCAGCAGCCTGGGGGACTTTGGAAACACCATATATTTT
TRBV2,TRBD2,.,TRBJ2-7,CASSEDLGLAETSYEQYF,TGTGCCAGCAGTGAAGATTTGGGACTAGCGGAGACGTCCTACGAGCAGTACTTC
TRBV7-9,.,.,TRBJ1-2,CASSLAGGNYGYTF,TGTGCCAGCAGCTTAGCTGGGGGTAACTATGGCTACACCTTC
TRBV7-9,.,few,TRBJ1-3,CASSPRGPGNTIYF,TGTGCCAGCAGCCCCAGGGGACCTGGAAACACCATATATTTT
TRBV5-1,.,.,TRBJ1-6,CASSLEFVGTNSPLHF,TGCGCCAGCAGCTTGGAATTCGTGGGGACTAATTCACCCCTCCACTTT
TRBV2,.,.,TRBJ1-5,CASSERGPMGDQPQHF,TGTGCCAGCAGTGAACGGGGCCCGATGGGCGATCAGCCCCAGCATTTT
TRBV27,.,few,TRBJ2-5,CASSFRVARGLETQYF,TGTGCCAGCAGTTTCCGGGTAGCGAGAGGACTTGAGACCCAGTACTTC
TRBV10-1,.,.,TRBJ2-2,CASSDSWGTGELFF,TGCGCCAGCAGTGATAGCTGGGGCACCGGGGAGCTGTTTTTT
TRBV5-4,.,.,TRBJ2-5,CASSLRGTGETQYF,TGTGCCAGCAGCCTCCGGGGGACGGGAGAGACCCAGTACTTC
TRBV7-9,.,.,TRBJ2-6,CASSLGGSSGANVLTF,TGTGCCAGCAGCTTGGGTGGCAGCTCTGGGGCCAACGTCCTGACTTTC
TRBV6-5,TRBD2,.,TRBJ2-7,CASGTSGRVQHEQYF,TGTGCCAGCGGCACTAGCGGGAGGGTTCAACACGAGCAGTACTTC
TRBV28,TRBD2,.,TRBJ2-7,CASSLVSAGDRQYF,TGTGCCAGCAGTTTAGTGTCAGCGGGAGACAGGCAGTACTTC
TRBV2,.,.,TRBJ2-7,CASSGGYTSYEQYF,TGTGCCAGCAGTGGTGGGTATACCTCCTACGAGCAGTACTTC
TRBV19,.,once,TRBJ1-1,CASSGVQNTEAFF,TGTGCCAGTAGTGGAGTACAGAACACTGAAGCTTTCTTT
TRBV18,.,.,TRBJ1-1,CASSPSQSNTEAFF,TGTGCCAGCTCACCGAGTCAGTCGAACACTGAAGCTTTCTTT
TRBV5-1,.,once,TRBJ2-7,CASRLIGDPEQYF,TGCGCCAGCAGACTGATAGGGGACCCCGAGCAGTACTTC
TRBV11-2,.,.,TRBJ1-2,CASSADYGYTF,TGTGCCAGCAGCGCGGATTATGGCTACACCTTC
TRBV11-2,TRBD1,.,TRBJ1-6,CASSPGQNSPLHF,TGTGCCAGCAGCCCGGGACAGAATTCACCCCTCCACTTT
TRBV28,.,.,TRBJ1-2,CASSFGGPNTYGYTF,TGTGCCAGCAGTTTTGGGGGGCCCAATACGTATGGCTACACCTTC
TRBV6-1,TRBD1,.,TRBJ1-5,CASRKDRAGNQPQHF,TGTGCCAGCAGAAAAGACAGGGCTGGCAATCAGCCCCAGCATTTT
TRBV7-9,TRBD1,.,TRBJ2-7,CASSPTGGRAYEQYF,TGTGCCAGCAGCCCGACAGGGGGAAGGGCCTACGAGCAGTACTTC
TRBV29-1,TRBD1,.,TRBJ2-5,CSVERDRAEGETQYF,TGCAGCGTGGAACGGGACAGGGCGGAGGGAGAGACCCAGTACTTC
TRBV6-5,.,.,TRBJ2-4,CASSYSRVTLGIQYF,TGTGCCAGCAGTTACTCCCGGGTTACGTTGGGCATTCAGTACTTC
TRBV7-9,.,.,TRBJ1-3,CASSSGTAGNTIYF,TGTGCCAGCAGCTCAGGGACTGCTGGAAACACCATATATTTT
TRBV28,.,.,TRBJ2-7,CASSPPPQRREQYF,TGTGCCAGCAGTCCCCCACCCCAGCGTAGAGAGCAGTACTTC
TRBV18,.,.,TRBJ2-5,CASSPGRTETQYF,TGTGCCAGCTCTCCCGGGAGAACAGAGACCCAGTACTTC
TRBV5-5,TRBD1,.,TRBJ2-5,CASSSGQGGETQYF,TGTGCCAGCAGCTCGGGACAGGGCGGCGAGACCCAGTACTTC
TRBV29-1,.,.,TRBJ2-3,CSVDSSTDTQYF,TGCAGCGTTGACTCTAGCACAGATACGCAGTATTTT
TRBV27,TRBD1,.,TRBJ2-5,CASSFDRGQEETQYF,TGTGCCAGCAGTTTTGACAGGGGGCAAGAAGAGACCCAGTACTTC
TRBV19,TRBD1,.,TRBJ2-1,CASRGDSSYNEQFF,TGTGCCAGTAGAGGGGACAGCTCCTACAATGAGCAGTTCTTC
TRBV6-4,.,.,TRBJ2-6,CASSSKTASGANVLTF,TGTGCCAGCAGTTCCAAAACTGCCTCTGGGGCCAACGTCCTGACTTTC
TRBV10-3,.,.,TRBJ2-7,CAISTPTYEQYF,TGTGCCATCAGCACACCTACCTACGAGCAGTACTTC
TRBV27,TRBD2,.,TRBJ2-7,CASRVLAGGPGEQYF,TGTGCCAGCAGAGTACTAGCGGGAGGGCCGGGTGAGCAGTACTTC